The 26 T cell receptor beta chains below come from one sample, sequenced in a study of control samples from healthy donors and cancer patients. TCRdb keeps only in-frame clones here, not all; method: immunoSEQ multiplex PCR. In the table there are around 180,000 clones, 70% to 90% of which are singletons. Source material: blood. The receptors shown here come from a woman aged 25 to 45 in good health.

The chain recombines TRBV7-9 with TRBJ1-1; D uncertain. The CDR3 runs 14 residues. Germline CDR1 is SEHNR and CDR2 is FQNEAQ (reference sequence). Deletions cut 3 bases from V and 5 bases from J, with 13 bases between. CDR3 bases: TGTGCCAGCAGCTTGGGCGGGGAAGATACTGAAGCTTTCTTT. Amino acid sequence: CASSLGGEDTEAFF.

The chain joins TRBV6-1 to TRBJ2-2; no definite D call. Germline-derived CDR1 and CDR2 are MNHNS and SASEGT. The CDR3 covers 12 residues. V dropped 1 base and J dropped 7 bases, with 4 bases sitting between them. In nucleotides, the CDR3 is TGTGCCAGCAGTGAAGTCGGCGGGGAGCTGTTTTTT. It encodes CASSEVGGELFF.

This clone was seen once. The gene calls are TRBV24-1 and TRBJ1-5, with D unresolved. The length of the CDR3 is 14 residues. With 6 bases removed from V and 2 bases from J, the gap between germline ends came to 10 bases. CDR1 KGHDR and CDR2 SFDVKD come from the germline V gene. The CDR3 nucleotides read TGTGCCACCAGTCTCGCCGACGGCAATCAGCCCCAGCATTTT. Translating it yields CATSLADGNQPQHF.

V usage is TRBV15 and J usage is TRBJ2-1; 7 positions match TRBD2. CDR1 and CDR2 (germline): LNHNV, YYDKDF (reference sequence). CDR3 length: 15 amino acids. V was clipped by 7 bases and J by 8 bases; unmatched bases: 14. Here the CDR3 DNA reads TGTGCCACCACAGGAGAACGGGACTATTCCGATGAGCAGTTCTTC. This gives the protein CATTGERDYSDEQFF.

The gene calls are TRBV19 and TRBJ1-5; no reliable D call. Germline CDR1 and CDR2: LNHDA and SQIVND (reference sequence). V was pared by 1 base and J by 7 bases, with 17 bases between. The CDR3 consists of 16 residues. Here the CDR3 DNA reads TGTGCCAGTAGTATAGCTAGGCAGAATATTGGACAGCCCCAGCATTTT. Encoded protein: CASSIARQNIGQPQHF.

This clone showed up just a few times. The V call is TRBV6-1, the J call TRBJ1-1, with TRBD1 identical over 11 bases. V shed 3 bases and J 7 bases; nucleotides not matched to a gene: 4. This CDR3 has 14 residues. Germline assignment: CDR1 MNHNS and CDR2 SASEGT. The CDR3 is CASSDGQGADEAFF. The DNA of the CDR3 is TGTGCCAGCAGTGACGGACAGGGGGCGGATGAAGCTTTCTTT.

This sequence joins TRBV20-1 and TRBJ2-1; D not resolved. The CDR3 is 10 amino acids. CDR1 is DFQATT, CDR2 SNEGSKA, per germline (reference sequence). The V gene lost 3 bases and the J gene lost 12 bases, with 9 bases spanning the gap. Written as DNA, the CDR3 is TGCAGTGCTAGGAACATGGGGCAGTTCTTC. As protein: CSARNMGQFF.

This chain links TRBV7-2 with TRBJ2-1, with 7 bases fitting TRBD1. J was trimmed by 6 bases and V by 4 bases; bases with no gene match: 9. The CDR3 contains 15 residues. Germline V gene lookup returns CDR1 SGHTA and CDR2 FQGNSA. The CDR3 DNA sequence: TGTGCCAGCAGCTCTCCGGGACAGCCCCTCAATGAGCAGTTCTTC. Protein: CASSSPGQPLNEQFF.

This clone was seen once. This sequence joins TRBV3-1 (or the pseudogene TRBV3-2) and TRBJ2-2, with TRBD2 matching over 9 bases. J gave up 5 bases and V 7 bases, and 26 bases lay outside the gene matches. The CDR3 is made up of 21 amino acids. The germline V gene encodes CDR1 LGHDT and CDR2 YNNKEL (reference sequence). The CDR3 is CASNPRGASGTSFKLTGELFF. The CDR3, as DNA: TGTGCCAGCAACCCCCGGGGGGCTAGCGGGACCTCCTTCAAATTAACCGGGGAGCTGTTTTTT.

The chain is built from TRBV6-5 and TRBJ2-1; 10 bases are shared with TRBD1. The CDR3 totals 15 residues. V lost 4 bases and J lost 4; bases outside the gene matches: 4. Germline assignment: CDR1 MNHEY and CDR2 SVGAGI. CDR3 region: CASSFGTGAYNEQFF. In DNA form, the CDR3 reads TGTGCCAGCAGTTTCGGGACAGGGGCGTACAATGAGCAGTTCTTC.

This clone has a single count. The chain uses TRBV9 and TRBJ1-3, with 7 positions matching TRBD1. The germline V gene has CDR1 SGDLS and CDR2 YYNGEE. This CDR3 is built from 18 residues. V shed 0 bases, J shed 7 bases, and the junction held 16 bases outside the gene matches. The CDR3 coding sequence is TGTGCCAGCAGCGTAGGGGACGGAATTGTCGCCAGGGGGAACACCATATATTTT. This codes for CASSVGDGIVARGNTIYF.

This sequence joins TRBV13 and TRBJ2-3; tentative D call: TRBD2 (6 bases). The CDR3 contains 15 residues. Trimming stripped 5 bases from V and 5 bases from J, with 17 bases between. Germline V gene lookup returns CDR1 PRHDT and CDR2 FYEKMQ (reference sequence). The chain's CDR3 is CASSPQEGLGDTQYF. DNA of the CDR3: TGTGCCAGCAGCCCCCAGGAGGGCCTTGGAGATACGCAGTATTTT.

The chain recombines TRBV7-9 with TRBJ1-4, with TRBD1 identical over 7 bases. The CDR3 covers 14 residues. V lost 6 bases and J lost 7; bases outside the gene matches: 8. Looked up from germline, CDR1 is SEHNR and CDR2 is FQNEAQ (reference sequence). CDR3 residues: CASSSGTVPEKLFF. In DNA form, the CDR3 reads TGTGCCAGCAGTTCGGGGACAGTTCCTGAAAAACTGTTTTTT.

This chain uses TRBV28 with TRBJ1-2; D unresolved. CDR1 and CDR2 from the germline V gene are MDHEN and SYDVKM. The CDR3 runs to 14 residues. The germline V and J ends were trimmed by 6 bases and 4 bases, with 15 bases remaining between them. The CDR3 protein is CASSRHGTGYGYTF. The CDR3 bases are TGTGCCAGCAGCCGGCATGGAACCGGCTATGGCTACACCTTC.

The CDR3 region is CASSYLGPSEQYF. In DNA form, the CDR3 reads TGTGCCAGCAGTTACTTGGGGCCCAGCGAGCAGTACTTC. V is TRBV6-5 and J is TRBJ2-7, with TRBD1 as a possible D gene (5 bases). Germline CDR1 is MNHEY and CDR2 is SVGAGI. Trimming took off 1 base at V and 6 bases at J, with 10 bases between the two ends. The length of the CDR3 is 13 residues.

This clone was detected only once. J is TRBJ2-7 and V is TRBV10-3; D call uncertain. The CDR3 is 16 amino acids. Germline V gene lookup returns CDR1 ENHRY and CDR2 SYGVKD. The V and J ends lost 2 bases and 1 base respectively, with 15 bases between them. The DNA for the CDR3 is TGTGCCATCAGTGAGCCCTGGACCTCGAATTCCTACGAGCAGTACTTC. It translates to CAISEPWTSNSYEQYF.

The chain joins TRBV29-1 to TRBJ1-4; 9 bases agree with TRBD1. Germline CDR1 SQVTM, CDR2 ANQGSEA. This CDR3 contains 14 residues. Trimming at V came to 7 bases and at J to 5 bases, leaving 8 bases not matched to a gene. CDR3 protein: CSAVAGQGNEKLFF. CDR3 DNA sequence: TGCAGCGCCGTTGCGGGACAGGGCAATGAAAAACTGTTTTTT.

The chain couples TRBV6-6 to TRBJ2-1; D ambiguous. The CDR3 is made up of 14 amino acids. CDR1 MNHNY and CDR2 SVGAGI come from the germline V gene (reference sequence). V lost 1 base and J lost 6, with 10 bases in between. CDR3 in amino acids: CASSYLPGFNEQFF. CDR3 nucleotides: TGTGCCAGCAGTTACTTACCGGGTTTCAATGAGCAGTTCTTC.

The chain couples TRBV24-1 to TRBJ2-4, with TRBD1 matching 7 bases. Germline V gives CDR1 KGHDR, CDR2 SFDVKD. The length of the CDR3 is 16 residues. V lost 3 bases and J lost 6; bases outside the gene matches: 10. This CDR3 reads CATSDTTGAGRNIQYF. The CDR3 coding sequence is TGTGCCACCAGTGATACAACAGGGGCTGGAAGAAACATTCAGTACTTC.

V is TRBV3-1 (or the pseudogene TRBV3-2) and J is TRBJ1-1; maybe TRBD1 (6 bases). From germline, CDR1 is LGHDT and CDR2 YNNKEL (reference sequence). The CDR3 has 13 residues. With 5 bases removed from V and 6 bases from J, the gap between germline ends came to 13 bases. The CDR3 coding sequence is TGTGCCAGCAGCTTGGGGGGGGCCTCTGAAGCTTTCTTT. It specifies CASSLGGASEAFF.

CDR3 sequence: CASRSPGRRGETQYF. The CDR3 nucleotides read TGTGCCAGCAGAAGTCCGGGACGGCGGGGGGAGACCCAGTACTTC. V and J are TRBV11-2 and TRBJ2-5; 7 nucleotides match TRBD2. The V segment lost 6 bases and the J segment 5 bases; nucleotides outside the gene matches: 12. CDR1 SGHAT and CDR2 FQNNGV come from the germline V gene. The CDR3 consists of 15 residues.

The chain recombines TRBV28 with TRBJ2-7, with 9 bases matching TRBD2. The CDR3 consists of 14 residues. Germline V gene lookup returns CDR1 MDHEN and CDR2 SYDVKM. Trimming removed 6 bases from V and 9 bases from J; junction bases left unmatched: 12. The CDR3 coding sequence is TGTGCCAGCAGCGGAGCTAGCGGGACCGGGGGGCAGTACTTC. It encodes CASSGASGTGGQYF.

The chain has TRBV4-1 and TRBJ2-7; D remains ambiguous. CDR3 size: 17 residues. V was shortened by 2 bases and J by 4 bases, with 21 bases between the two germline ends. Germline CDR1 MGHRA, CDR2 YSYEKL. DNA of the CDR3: TGCGCCAGCAGCCAATTGGCTACTCCGATTAGTTGGTACGAGCAGTACTTC. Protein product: CASSQLATPISWYEQYF.

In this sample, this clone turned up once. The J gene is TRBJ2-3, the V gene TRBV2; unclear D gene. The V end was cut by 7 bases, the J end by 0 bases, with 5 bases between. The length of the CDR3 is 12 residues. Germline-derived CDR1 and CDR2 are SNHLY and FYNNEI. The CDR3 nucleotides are TGTGCCAGCAAGCCGAGCACAGATACGCAGTATTTT. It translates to CASKPSTDTQYF. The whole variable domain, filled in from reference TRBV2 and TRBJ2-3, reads EPEVTQTPSHQVTQMGQEVILRCVPISNHLYFYWYRQILGQKVEFLVSFYNNEISEKSEIFDDQFSVERPDGSNFTLKIRSTKLEDSAMYFCASKPSTDTQYFGPGTRLTVL.

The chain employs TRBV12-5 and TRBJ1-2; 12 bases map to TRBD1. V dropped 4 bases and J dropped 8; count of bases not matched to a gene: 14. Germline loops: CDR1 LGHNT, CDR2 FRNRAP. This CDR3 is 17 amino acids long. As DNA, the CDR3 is TGTGCTAGTGGTTCGCCCGGGACAGGGGGCGAAAGGCGCGGCTACACCTTC. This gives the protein CASGSPGTGGERRGYTF.

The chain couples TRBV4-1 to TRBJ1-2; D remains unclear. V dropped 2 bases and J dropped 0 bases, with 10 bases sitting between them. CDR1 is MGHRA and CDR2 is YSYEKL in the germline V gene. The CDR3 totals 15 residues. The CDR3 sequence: CASSQRESPNYGYTF. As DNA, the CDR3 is TGCGCCAGCAGCCAAAGGGAGTCGCCTAACTATGGCTACACCTTC.